This passage covers 15 T cell receptor beta chains from one sample sequenced in a study of blood T cell repertoires in COVID-19. Produced via immunoSEQ multiplex PCR; TCRdb's table is partial and in-frame only. This table holds under 250,000 clones, roughly 88% found once. Sequences were obtained from peripheral blood. These receptors all come from a man older than 75 with acute or convalescent COVID-19.

The chain links TRBV20-1 to TRBJ2-7; tentatively, D is TRBD1 (6 bases). In germline, CDR1 is DFQATT, CDR2 SNEGSKA (reference sequence). The length of the CDR3 is 15 residues. The V end was cut by 3 bases, the J end by 3 bases, with 18 bases between. CDR3 nucleotides: TGCAGTGCTAGTCCCCTGGGGGCCAGGAACTACGAGCAGTACTTC. As protein: CSASPLGARNYEQYF.

The chain employs TRBV20-1 and TRBJ1-5, with TRBD1 identical over 7 bases. The CDR3 loop spans 15 amino acids. V trimming: 3 bases; J trimming: 1 base; junction bases outside the gene matches: 6. Germline values: CDR1 DFQATT, CDR2 SNEGSKA (reference sequence). The CDR3 loop reads CSASRGQGSNQPQHF. In nucleotides, the CDR3 is TGCAGTGCTAGTAGGGGGCAGGGCAGCAATCAGCCCCAGCATTTT.

This chain links TRBV2 with TRBJ2-7, with TRBD1 matching over 11 bases. CDR1 is SNHLY, CDR2 FYNNEI, per germline. V lost 7 bases and J lost 3; bases outside the gene matches: 5. This CDR3 region has 14 residues. CDR3 in amino acids: CASTTGTGGYEQYF. DNA of the CDR3: TGTGCCAGCACAACAGGGACAGGGGGCTACGAGCAGTACTTC. Full variable domain (remainder filled in from reference TRBV2 and TRBJ2-7): EPEVTQTPSHQVTQMGQEVILRCVPISNHLYFYWYRQILGQKVEFLVSFYNNEISEKSEIFDDQFSVERPDGSNFTLKIRSTKLEDSAMYFCASTTGTGGYEQYFGPGTRLTVT.

The rearrangement joins TRBV4-2 to TRBJ1-2, with D perhaps matching TRBD1 (5 bases). This CDR3 has 16 amino acids. Looked up from germline, CDR1 is LGHNA and CDR2 is YNFKEQ. Trimming took off 4 bases at V and 4 bases at J, with 19 bases between the two ends. The CDR3 coding sequence is TGTGCCAGCAGCCTGGGTGGGGCCGGCAGGGCCTATGGCTACACCTTC. Translated, it gives CASSLGGAGRAYGYTF.

V gene TRBV29-1 combines with J gene TRBJ2-7, with 7 bases fitting TRBD2. The germline V gene has CDR1 SQVTM and CDR2 ANQGSEA. The J segment lost 2 bases and the V segment lost 0 bases, leaving 4 bases of the junction unmatched. The CDR3 covers 14 residues. CDR3 nucleotides: TGCAGCGTTGAAGAAGGGAGGGGAACCTACGAGCAGTACTTC. It is translated as CSVEEGRGTYEQYF.

The chain couples TRBV3-1 (or the pseudogene TRBV3-2) to TRBJ2-1; TRBD2 might be the D (6 bases). V gave up 8 bases and J gave up 1 base, with 9 bases separating them. The germline V gene has CDR1 LGHDT and CDR2 YNNKEL (reference sequence). The CDR3 contains 13 residues. The CDR3 protein is CASGRRSYNEQFF. The CDR3 coding sequence is TGTGCCAGCGGGAGGAGGTCCTACAATGAGCAGTTCTTC.

The chain carries TRBV6-5 and TRBJ1-3; the match to TRBD1 covers 7 bases. There are 16 residues in the CDR3. The germline CDR1 and CDR2 sequences are MNHEY and SVGAGI. Trimming removed 2 bases from V and 2 bases from J; junction bases left unmatched: 6. The CDR3 sequence is CASSYAQQGTGNTIYF. In nucleotides, the CDR3 is TGTGCCAGCAGTTACGCGCAACAGGGGACTGGAAACACCATATATTTT.

This clone was seen a handful of times. The chain has TRBV7-9 and TRBJ1-2, with TRBD1 as a possible D gene (6 bases). This CDR3 spans 15 amino acids. In germline, CDR1 is SEHNR, CDR2 FQNEAQ (reference sequence). V lost 1 base, J lost 4 bases, and 13 bases lay in between. The CDR3 DNA reads as TGTGCCAGCAGCTTAGTGGGAGGGGGTATCTATGGCTACACCTTC. Amino acid sequence: CASSLVGGGIYGYTF.

The J gene is TRBJ2-1, the V gene TRBV9; 7 bases align to TRBD1. The CDR3 is 15 residues long. J was trimmed by 0 bases and V by 2 bases; bases with no gene match: 2. CDR1 is SGDLS and CDR2 is YYNGEE in the germline V gene. In nucleotides, the CDR3 is TGTGCCAGCAGCGTCCGACAGGGCTCCTACAATGAGCAGTTCTTC. It is translated as CASSVRQGSYNEQFF.

This CDR3 reads CASSQVDGTGHSPLHF. CDR3 DNA sequence: TGTGCCAGCAGCCAAGTGGATGGGACGGGACACTCACCCCTCCACTTT. The J gene is TRBJ1-6, the V gene TRBV3-1 (or the pseudogene TRBV3-2); D is perhaps TRBD1 (6 bases). The ends were cut back, 1 base at V and 10 bases at J, with 17 bases in the middle. Germline V gene sequence: CDR1 LGHDT, CDR2 YNNKEL (reference sequence). The CDR3 loop spans 16 amino acids.

The rearrangement joins TRBV5-1 to TRBJ2-5; the match to TRBD2 covers 10 bases. The CDR3 covers 15 residues. Trimming removed 4 bases from V and 5 bases from J; junction bases left unmatched: 8. Germline V gene lookup returns CDR1 SGHRS and CDR2 YFSETQ. CDR3 region: CASSVSGRAGETQYF. In nucleotides, the CDR3 is TGCGCCAGCAGCGTCAGCGGGAGGGCCGGGGAGACCCAGTACTTC.

The rearrangement joins TRBV18 to TRBJ1-1; D ambiguous. The V gene lost 5 bases and the J gene lost 4 bases, with 11 bases spanning the gap. CDR3 length: 13 residues. The V gene's germline CDR1 is KGHSH and CDR2 LQKENI. CDR3 protein: CASSSGSSTEAFF. In DNA form, the CDR3 reads TGTGCCAGCTCATCAGGCTCGAGCACTGAAGCTTTCTTT.

The V gene is TRBV28, the J gene TRBJ2-3; a weak D match, TRBD1 (5 bases). This CDR3 is 16 amino acids long. The germline V gene has CDR1 MDHEN and CDR2 SYDVKM. With 7 bases removed from V and 6 bases from J, the gap between germline ends came to 23 bases. CDR3 coding DNA: TGTGCCAGCACTCCGTTCGTGGGCCAGGGTAGGGATACGCAGTATTTT. This gives the protein CASTPFVGQGRDTQYF. The full variable domain, with the rest looked up from reference TRBV28 and TRBJ2-3, is DVKVTQSSRYLVKRTGEKVFLECVQDMDHENMFWYRQDPGLGLRLIYFSYDVKMKEKGDIPEGYSVSREKKERFSLILESASTNQTSMYLCASTPFVGQGRDTQYFGPGTRLTVL.

This clone was seen only a few times. The chain recombines TRBV5-4 with TRBJ1-6, with unresolved D. Germline V CDR1 and CDR2: SGHNT, YYREEE (reference sequence). V lost 0 bases to trimming and J lost 14 bases, with 12 bases between them. The CDR3 is made up of 13 amino acids. CDR3 nucleotide sequence: TGTGCCAGCAGCTTGGAGATCCGGGAAACCCTCCACTTT. Encoded protein: CASSLEIRETLHF.

V usage is TRBV19 and J usage is TRBJ1-2; TRBD1 might be the D (5 bases). Trimming left V 6 bases short and J 3 bases short, with 20 bases between. The CDR3 has 16 amino acids. Germline lookup yields CDR1 LNHDA and CDR2 SQIVND (reference sequence). DNA for the CDR3: TGTGCCAGTAGCGGGACGACCATCCCGGGAGACTATGGCTACACCTTC. It translates to CASSGTTIPGDYGYTF. Supplemented by reference TRBV19 and TRBJ1-2, the full variable domain reads DGGITQSPKYLFRKEGQNVTLSCEQNLNHDAMYWYRQDPGQGLRLIYYSQIVNDFQKGDIAEGYSVSREKKESFPLTVTSAQKNPTAFYLCASSGTTIPGDYGYTFGSGTRLTVV.